This T cell receptor (beta chain) was recorded in a study of cytomegalovirus exposure and HLA in healthy donors. Study-wide context: An early data release held around 80 million unique TCRs from HLA-typed donors.

PCR amplification relied on 60 Vbeta primers (plus 13 Jbeta primers). Using immunoSEQ multiplex PCR, the repertoire was profiled, and TCRdb retains in-frame clones only, with some absent. The data hold about 100,000 clones, with about 74% observed a single time. In germline, CDR1 is SQVTM, CDR2 ANQGSEA. The CDR3 has 12 residues. V lost 2 bases and J 12 bases, leaving 14 bases between the germline ends. The TCR comes from a male donor in good health and CMV-seropositive. The sample taken for sequencing was PBMCs. The chain links TRBV29-1 to TRBJ2-1; D remains ambiguous. The DNA of the CDR3 is TGCAGCGTTGAATACCAGGTCTTAGGGCAGTTCTTC. Its translation: CSVEYQVLGQFF.